This T cell receptor (beta chain) was found in a study of CD8+ T cells in alopecia areata listed by TCRdb under 2018. Study-level background: Treated patients were enrolled in an open-label pilot trial of oral tofacitinib at 5 to 10 mg twice daily for moderate-to-severe alopecia areata. Tofacitinib was administered for 6 to 18 months, and 6 months of follow-up off drug were then conducted to assess delayed response and recurrence. The RNA source kit depended on sample type: the PAXgene miRNA kit for fixed scalp, the miRNeasy kit for PBMCs, and the RNeasy kit for mouse skin. On the human side, TCRbeta sequencing was run on scalp tissue and on sorted CD4+ and CD8+ peripheral blood T cells from healthy controls and from alopecia areata patients with either patchy or totalis/universalis disease. High-throughput TCRbeta sequencing was used to examine T cell clonal expansion in alopecia areata in both the C3H/HeJ mouse model and human patients. Biopsies were taken from tofacitinib-treated patients at baseline and at 4 and 24 weeks of treatment, and a later scalp biopsy was taken in several of the tofacitinib-treated patients. Scalp clonality was compared among normal scalp (n=4), patchy alopecia areata scalp (n=8), and alopecia totalis/universalis scalp (n=8). Disease severity in treated patients was measured with the SALT score, which quantifies the percentage of affected scalp surface area. TCRbeta CDR3 regions were amplified by immunoSEQ multiplex PCR with 35 Vbeta forward and 13 Jbeta reverse primers.

To prepare the library, the immunoSEQ multiplex PCR assay was applied. RNA was extracted from all samples and reverse transcribed into cDNA, which served as template for TCR sequencing. First-strand cDNA was synthesized using SuperScript III with a 2:1 mix of oligo-dT and random hexamers. A synthetic immune receptor repertoire was used to gauge amplification bias, and whatever bias remained was removed computationally. The paper's data handling went like this. Raw reads were preprocessed to remove errors, and CDR3 was defined by IMGT conventions from the conserved cysteine to phenylalanine. Clonality was computed as 1 minus the Shannon entropy, with the entropy normalized by log2 of the number of productive unique TCRs. Whether each scalp clone was CD4 or CD8 was inferred by checking scalp TCRbeta sequences against the CD4 and CD8 repertoires from sorted blood. TCRdb obtained this table from immuneACCESS and retained in-frame rearrangements with V and J assigned. These tables miss some clones; where compared with another copy, unresolved V genes account for less than half of the shortfall, and the remainder is unexplained. The V and J calls and clone size are taken from that table; D and trimming were inferred from the DNA. A total of roughly 200,000 clones appear in this sample, less than 45% of them only once. More than 0.4% of the sample is held by the ten biggest clonotypes.

With respect to this clone: Its cognate antigen has yet to be identified. Base qualities are not provided; no much larger clone lies one nucleotide away.

Study-wide conclusions, independent of this receptor: Compared with normal scalp, lesional scalp, particularly in alopecia totalis/universalis, had higher clonality and more expanded CD8+ clones, which suggests antigenic drive. Scalp TCR repertoire analysis is complicated because resident alphabeta T cells in normal human skin are also sequenced, whereas mouse skin is dominated by gammadelta T cells. During tofacitinib treatment, many expanded lesional clones remained in scalp and blood, and this persistence may partly explain relapse after treatment is stopped. With tofacitinib, both scalp clonality and the number of expanded CD8+ clones among the top 100 scalp clones went down significantly. Shared TCR sequences between patients were less evident than in mice, which may be partly attributable to HLA diversity in the patient population. Because the treated cohort was small and included a single nonresponder, larger studies are needed to assess links between baseline CD8+ expansion and response.

Sequences SGDLS (CDR1) and YYNGEE (CDR2) are obtained from the germline V gene. The CDR3 sequence holds 16 residues, the cysteine and phenylalanine included. Of all the DNA, just the CDR3 is kept, 48 bases in frame from base 1. V is shortened by 0 bases, J by 2 bases, and the region joining them spans 15 bases. The sample's treatment or condition label is to be understood as: oral pan-JAK inhibitor, 5-10 mg twice daily. Lesional scalp punch biopsies and peripheral blood were collected from alopecia areata patients. PBMCs were isolated by density centrifugation and stained for CD3, CD4 and CD8, and CD4+ and CD8+ T cells were sorted on a FACSAria.

The input for sequencing was CD4+ T cells sorted from blood, taken at approximately week 31, from a patient treated with tofacitinib. This chain joins TRBV9 to TRBJ2-7, with no D gene named confidently. This TCR was recovered from a human donor with alopecia areata. The DNA sequence follows: TGTGCCAGCAGCGTAGCTTTCGACACGCGGCCCTACGAGCAGTACTTC. It encodes CASSVAFDTRPYEQYF.